This paragraph reports one TCR beta chain. The sample is drawn from a study of monozygotic twins with inflammatory bowel disease. Blood, approximately 2.3 ml, was drawn per donor. The input for each TCR library was 3,500 to 4,000 ng of total RNA. TCRdb re-called the 5' RACE reads; one entry per CDR3 protein, DNA not given. Reported are around 400,000 distinct CDR3 sequences; the ten largest clones contain less than 2.5%. The CDR3 has 12 amino acids. Germline V lookup: CDR1 LNHDA, CDR2 SQIVND (reference sequence). V is TRBV19 and J is TRBJ1-1. The TCR originated in a human donor with ulcerative colitis or Crohn's disease, or a healthy co-twin of an affected twin (not recorded which). Input material: blood. The CDR3 here is CASLTANTEAFF. The whole variable domain, remainder taken from reference TRBV19 and TRBJ1-1, is DGGITQSPKYLFRKEGQNVTLSCEQNLNHDAMYWYRQDPGQGLRLIYYSQIVNDFQKGDIAEGYSVSREKKESFPLTVTSAQKNPTAFYLCASLTANTEAFFGQGTRLTVV.